Listed here are 25 T cell receptor beta chains from one sample, sequenced in a study of blood T cell repertoires in COVID-19. The table came from immunoSEQ multiplex PCR; TCRdb's copy has only in-frame clones and leaves some out. The repertoire holds tens of thousands of clones, approximately 84% seen once, with roughly a sixth in the top ten. Sequencing used peripheral blood. The receptors here all came from a man in his 70s with active COVID-19.

The rearrangement uses TRBV12-3 or TRBV12-4 and TRBJ1-2; the D gene is possibly TRBD1 (6 bases). This CDR3 is 13 amino acids long. Trimming cost V 6 bases and J 7 bases, with 15 bases left between them. CDR3 residues: CASSQVGAPGYTF. CDR3 DNA sequence: TGTGCCAGCAGCCAGGTGGGGGCTCCTGGCTACACCTTC.

The chain combines TRBV7-2 with TRBJ2-2, with TRBD2 as a possible D gene (6 bases). The CDR3 runs 16 residues. The V gene lost 2 bases and the J gene lost 0 bases, with 10 bases spanning the gap. The germline CDR1 and CDR2 sequences are SGHTA and FQGNSA. The CDR3 spells CASSLNGGANTGELFF. The CDR3 DNA reads as TGTGCCAGCAGCTTAAATGGCGGGGCGAACACCGGGGAGCTGTTTTTT.

The count of this clone is one. The V gene is TRBV7-2, the J gene TRBJ1-2; 7 positions agree with TRBD1. Germline V gene data show CDR1 as SGHTA and CDR2 as FQGNSA. The CDR3 contains 15 residues. Trimming cost V 1 base and J 7 bases; bases outside gene matches: 9. The CDR3 loop reads CASSLGRTGWGGYTF. Here the CDR3 DNA reads TGTGCCAGCAGCTTAGGCCGGACAGGTTGGGGTGGCTACACCTTC. Combining the CDR3 with reference TRBV7-2 and TRBJ1-2 gives the whole variable domain GAGVSQSPSNKVTEKGKDVELRCDPISGHTALYWYRQSLGQGLEFLIYFQGNSAPDKSGLPSDRFSAERTGGSVSTLTIQRTQQEDSAVYLCASSLGRTGWGGYTFGSGTRLTVV.

This chain connects TRBV7-2 to TRBJ2-6; TRBD1 agrees at 7 bases. The CDR3 loop spans 15 amino acids. With 5 bases clipped from V and 6 bases from J, the junction kept 7 bases outside the gene matches. Germline CDR1 reads SGHTA; CDR2 reads FQGNSA. CDR3 nucleotide sequence: TGTGCCAGCAGCACCTGGGACAGTCTGGCCAACGTCCTGACTTTC. Translated, it gives CASSTWDSLANVLTF.

The chain recombines TRBV7-2 with TRBJ2-7, with 8 bases matching TRBD2. CDR1 and CDR2 (germline): SGHTA, FQGNSA. This CDR3 is 16 amino acids long. V lost 5 bases to trimming and J lost 0 bases; unmatched junction nucleotides: 9. The CDR3 loop reads CASSPSSGSGSYEQYF. The CDR3 coding sequence is TGTGCCAGCAGCCCCAGCAGCGGGAGTGGCTCCTACGAGCAGTACTTC.

The rearrangement links TRBV30 to TRBJ1-5, with D perhaps TRBD1 (6 bases). V gave up 3 bases and J gave up 6 bases, with 9 bases separating them. This CDR3 is 12 amino acids long. The V gene's germline CDR1 is GTSNPN and CDR2 SVGIG (reference sequence). Here the CDR3 reads CAWSRRGQPQHF. The CDR3 bases are TGTGCCTGGAGCCGCAGGGGTCAGCCCCAGCATTTT.

The rearrangement links TRBV6-5 to TRBJ1-3; 8 bases map to TRBD1. Germline CDR1 and CDR2: MNHEY and SVGAGI. This CDR3 has 16 amino acids. The ends lost 4 bases at V and 1 base at J; junction bases unmatched: 6. The CDR3 coding sequence is TGTGCCAGCAGTTCTCGGACAGGGCGATCTGGAAACACCATATATTTT. Amino acid sequence: CASSSRTGRSGNTIYF.

The gene calls are TRBV6-5 and TRBJ1-5; the D is unclear. Trimming removed 8 bases at V and 0 bases at J, with 11 bases between. CDR3 length: 14 amino acids. Germline V CDR1 and CDR2: MNHEY, SVGAGI. CDR3 nucleotide sequence: TGTGCCAGCGGAGAGACCTATAGCAATCAGCCCCAGCATTTT. Translation: CASGETYSNQPQHF.

V and J are TRBV5-1 and TRBJ1-1; D possibly corresponds to TRBD1 (5 bases). CDR1 and CDR2 from the germline V gene are SGHRS and YFSETQ. The CDR3 runs to 16 residues. Trimming pared 6 bases from V and 1 base from J, leaving 19 bases between. For the CDR3, the DNA is TGCGCCAGCACCGGGGCCTCCGGGGGTAGGAACACTGAAGCTTTCTTT. This sequence encodes CASTGASGGRNTEAFF. The full variable domain, rest sourced from reference TRBV5-1 and TRBJ1-1, is KAGVTQTPRYLIKTRGQQVTLSCSPISGHRSVSWYQQTPGQGLQFLFEYFSETQRNKGNFPGRFSGRQFSNSRSEMNVSTLELGDSALYLCASTGASGGRNTEAFFGQGTRLTVV.

This chain joins TRBV18 and TRBJ2-7, with unresolved D. Germline V gene sequence: CDR1 KGHSH, CDR2 LQKENI. Trimming stripped 3 bases from V and 9 bases from J, with 9 bases between. The CDR3 sequence is 11 residues long. The CDR3 region is CASSPSEGQYF. Here the CDR3 DNA reads TGTGCCAGCTCACCGAGCGAAGGGCAGTACTTC.

The V gene is TRBV6-5, the J gene TRBJ2-7; 9 bases match TRBD1. There are 15 residues in the CDR3. V was pared by 6 bases and J by 7 bases, with 13 bases of the junction left unmatched. Germline CDR1 is MNHEY and CDR2 is SVGAGI. This chain's CDR3 is CASRDTGTGRGEQYF. The CDR3 DNA is TGTGCCAGCAGGGACACCGGGACAGGGAGAGGGGAGCAGTACTTC.

The chain employs TRBV4-1 and TRBJ2-2; the match to TRBD1 covers 7 bases. After removal of 5 bases from V and 2 bases from J, the junction contained 5 bases not matched to a gene. There are 15 residues in the CDR3. The germline V gene has CDR1 MGHRA and CDR2 YSYEKL. CDR3 protein: CASSSRQGNTGELFF. Here the CDR3 DNA reads TGCGCCAGCAGCTCCCGACAGGGCAACACCGGGGAGCTGTTTTTT.

The chain recombines TRBV5-1 with TRBJ2-2; 7 bases are a match to TRBD1. The germline CDR1 and CDR2 sequences are SGHRS and YFSETQ. The length of the CDR3 is 15 residues. V was pared by 5 bases and J by 0 bases, with 4 bases of the junction left unmatched. CDR3 amino acids: CASSTGTANTGELFF. The DNA of the CDR3 is TGCGCCAGCAGTACCGGGACAGCGAACACCGGGGAGCTGTTTTTT.

CDR3 amino acids: CSPPGTEEDEQYF. CDR3 DNA sequence: TGCAGCCCGCCCGGGACAGAAGAAGACGAGCAGTACTTC. The V and J genes are TRBV29-1 and TRBJ2-7; 7 bases fit TRBD1. The CDR3 has 13 residues. Germline-derived CDR1 and CDR2 are SQVTM and ANQGSEA. Trimming cost V 8 bases and J 5 bases; bases outside gene matches: 12.

The table lists this clone with a few counts. This CDR3 is CASSQASGRVGEQFF. The CDR3 DNA reads TGTGCCAGCAGCCAAGCTAGCGGGAGAGTAGGTGAGCAGTTCTTC. The V call is TRBV14, the J call TRBJ2-1; 10 bases fit TRBD2. Trimming removed 1 base from V and 9 bases from J; junction bases left unmatched: 6. Per germline, CDR1 SGHDN and CDR2 FVKESK. CDR3 length: 15 residues.

V is TRBV7-9 and J is TRBJ2-7; the match to TRBD2 covers 7 bases. The CDR3 totals 15 residues. CDR1 and CDR2 (germline): SEHNR, FQNEAQ (reference sequence). V shed 3 bases and J 5 bases; nucleotides not matched to a gene: 10. In DNA form, the CDR3 reads TGTGCCAGCAGCTTTATGGTCGGGAGGTCCCACGAGCAGTACTTC. Translated: CASSFMVGRSHEQYF.

V is TRBV30 and J is TRBJ1-6; D not resolved. This CDR3 is 14 amino acids long. CDR1 is GTSNPN, CDR2 SVGIG, per germline (reference sequence). The germline V and J ends were trimmed by 1 base and 4 bases, with 8 bases remaining between them. CDR3 bases: TGTGCCTGGAGTGGTACAAGTTATAATTCACCCCTCCACTTT. Translation: CAWSGTSYNSPLHF.

The V gene is TRBV27, the J gene TRBJ1-1, with D perhaps matching TRBD1 (6 bases). Germline-derived CDR1 and CDR2 are MNHEY and SMNVEV (reference sequence). The CDR3 runs to 14 residues. V lost 4 bases and J 3 bases, leaving 12 bases between the germline ends. CDR3 sequence reads: CASSSAGAYTEAFF. DNA of the CDR3: TGTGCCAGCAGTTCGGCAGGGGCATACACTGAAGCTTTCTTT.

This chain uses TRBV18 with TRBJ1-4; D not resolved. The CDR3 has 14 amino acids. V was clipped by 5 bases and J by 0 bases, with 7 bases between them. Germline assignment: CDR1 KGHSH and CDR2 LQKENI. The CDR3 is CASSETPTNEKLFF. For the CDR3, the DNA is TGTGCCAGCTCAGAGACTCCAACTAATGAAAAACTGTTTTTT.

The V and J genes are TRBV24-1 and TRBJ2-5; 10 positions agree with TRBD1. With 3 bases clipped from V and 4 bases from J, the junction kept 1 base outside the gene matches. Per the germline V gene, CDR1 is KGHDR and CDR2 is SFDVKD. The CDR3 runs to 14 residues. CDR3 sequence (DNA): TGTGCCACCAGTGATGGGACAGGGGTAGAGACCCAGTACTTC. Translated: CATSDGTGVETQYF.

The chain carries TRBV7-2 and TRBJ1-1, with a possible D match to TRBD1 (6 bases). Deletions cut 2 bases from V and 1 base from J, with 11 bases between. Germline lookup yields CDR1 SGHTA and CDR2 FQGNSA. This CDR3 has 15 residues. CDR3 sequence: CASSLLRGGNTEAFF. The CDR3 DNA follows: TGTGCCAGCAGCTTACTCAGGGGTGGGAACACTGAAGCTTTCTTT. The whole variable domain, filled in from reference TRBV7-2 and TRBJ1-1, reads GAGVSQSPSNKVTEKGKDVELRCDPISGHTALYWYRQSLGQGLEFLIYFQGNSAPDKSGLPSDRFSAERTGGSVSTLTIQRTQQEDSAVYLCASSLLRGGNTEAFFGQGTRLTVV.

This clone was picked up a small number of times. The J gene is TRBJ2-1, the V gene TRBV5-1; 11 bases agree with TRBD2. Germline V CDR1 and CDR2: SGHRS, YFSETQ. The CDR3 consists of 15 residues. Trimming removed 2 bases from V and 10 bases from J; junction bases left unmatched: 8. The CDR3 DNA sequence: TGCGCCAGCAGCTTTATAGCGGGAGGGCCACGGGAGCAGTTCTTC. Translating gives CASSFIAGGPREQFF.

The chain has TRBV10-1 and TRBJ2-1, with 10 bases identical to TRBD2. Germline V lookup: CDR1 WNHNN, CDR2 SYGVQD (reference sequence). Trimming at V came to 7 bases and at J to 3 bases, leaving 9 bases not matched to a gene. CDR3 length: 16 amino acids. In nucleotides, the CDR3 is TGCGCCAGCATCCACCCCGGGACTAGCGACTACAATGAGCAGTTCTTC. Translation: CASIHPGTSDYNEQFF.

This chain connects TRBV7-3 to TRBJ2-6; D perhaps matches TRBD1 (6 bases). V lost 2 bases to trimming and J lost 0 bases, with 11 bases between them. CDR3 length: 17 residues. Germline CDR1 reads SGHTA; CDR2 reads FQGTGA. CDR3: CASSLGQLSSGANVLTF. The CDR3 DNA reads TGTGCCAGCAGCTTAGGACAGCTAAGCTCTGGGGCCAACGTCCTGACTTTC.

The table lists this clone with many counts. V usage is TRBV4-1 and J usage is TRBJ1-2, with D uncertain. V lost 0 bases, J lost 8 bases, and 25 bases lay in between. The length of the CDR3 is 18 residues. Germline-derived CDR1 and CDR2 are MGHRA and YSYEKL. The CDR3 DNA reads as TGCGCCAGCAGCCAAGATTACCCGGCGGGGTCCTATGGTTCCGGCTACACCTTC. This sequence encodes CASSQDYPAGSYGSGYTF.